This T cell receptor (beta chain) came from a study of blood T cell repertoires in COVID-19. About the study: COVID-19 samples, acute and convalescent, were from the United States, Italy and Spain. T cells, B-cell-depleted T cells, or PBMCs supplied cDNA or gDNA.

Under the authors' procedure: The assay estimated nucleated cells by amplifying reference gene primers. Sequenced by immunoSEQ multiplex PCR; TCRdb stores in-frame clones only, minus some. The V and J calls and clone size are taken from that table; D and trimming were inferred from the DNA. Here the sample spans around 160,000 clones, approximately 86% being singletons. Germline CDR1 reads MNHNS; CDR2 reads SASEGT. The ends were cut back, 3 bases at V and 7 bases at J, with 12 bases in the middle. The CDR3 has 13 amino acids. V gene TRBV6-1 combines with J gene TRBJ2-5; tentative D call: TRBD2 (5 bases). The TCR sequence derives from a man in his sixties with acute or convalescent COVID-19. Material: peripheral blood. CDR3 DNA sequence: TGTGCCAGCAGTGATTCCTCTCGGGGGACCCAGTACTTC. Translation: CASSDSSRGTQYF.